These 19 T cell receptor beta chains were sequenced from one sample in a study of long-term antiretroviral therapy in people with HIV. Researchers report immunoSEQ v3.0 was run at survey level. Repertoires were generated with immunoSEQ multiplex PCR, while TCRdb's copy carries only in-frame clones and drops some. The sample includes about 22,000 clones, around 85% seen only once; the top ten take roughly 3.9%. The material was unsorted PBMCs, obtained 4 years after starting antiretroviral therapy. The receptors were gathered from a man younger than 35 with HIV.

The chain combines TRBV21-1 with TRBJ2-5; TRBD1 is taken as the D call from the table, unchecked against the DNA. TRBV21-1 is annotated as a pseudogene. CDR3 length: 16 residues. The CDR3: CASSKVGRGKEETQYF. The CDR3 nucleotides are TGTGCCAGCAGCAAAGTCGGCAGGGGAAAGGAAGAGACCCAGTACTTC.

V usage is TRBV6-1 and J usage is TRBJ1-5; tentative D call: TRBD1 (6 bases). V was cut by 0 bases and J by 0 bases, with 12 bases left in between. CDR1 and CDR2 (germline): MNHNS, SASEGT. The CDR3 sequence is 17 residues long. The CDR3 here is CASSEARQVYSNQPQHF. The CDR3 coding sequence is TGTGCCAGCAGTGAAGCGCGACAGGTATATAGCAATCAGCCCCAGCATTTT.

The chain joins TRBV11-2 to TRBJ1-6, with a weak D call TRBD1 (5 bases). The CDR3 spans 17 residues. The V gene lost 2 bases and the J gene lost 6 bases, with 17 bases spanning the gap. CDR1 and CDR2 (germline): SGHAT, FQNNGV. The CDR3 DNA follows: TGTGCCAGCAGCTTACATCGTCTCCCGGGGCCTAATTCACCCCTCCACTTT. It specifies CASSLHRLPGPNSPLHF.

The rearrangement links TRBV10-3 to TRBJ1-2; D ambiguous. The CDR3 consists of 15 residues. Germline-derived CDR1 and CDR2 are ENHRY and SYGVKD. V was shortened by 4 bases and J by 5 bases, with 17 bases between the two germline ends. The CDR3, as DNA: TGTGCCATCAGTGCTAGGCACGAGGACCTGTATGGCTACACCTTC. Protein: CAISARHEDLYGYTF.

J is TRBJ1-2 and V is TRBV27; 9 bases align to TRBD1. Germline V CDR1 and CDR2: MNHEY, SMNVEV (reference sequence). The V and J ends lost 3 bases and 2 bases, in that order; junction bases with no gene match: 1. The CDR3 is made up of 14 amino acids. CDR3 protein: CASSLGQGNYGYTF. CDR3 sequence (DNA): TGTGCCAGCAGTTTGGGACAGGGCAACTATGGCTACACCTTC.

CDR3 DNA sequence: TGTGCCAGCAGTTTGACTAGCGGGGGGGCCAGGGAGCAGTTCTTC. This translates into CASSLTSGGAREQFF. The chain employs TRBV11-1 and TRBJ2-1; 14 bases fit TRBD2. Germline assignment: CDR1 SGHAT and CDR2 FQDESV (reference sequence). V was pared by 6 bases and J by 10 bases, with 8 bases of the junction left unmatched. The CDR3 is 15 amino acids.

The genes are TRBV27 and TRBJ2-1, with a possible D match to TRBD2 (5 bases). From germline, CDR1 is MNHEY and CDR2 SMNVEV (reference sequence). This CDR3 spans 13 amino acids. Deletions cut 5 bases from V and 9 bases from J, with 14 bases between. In DNA form, the CDR3 reads TGTGCCAGCAGTGACCGGTTGGGAGTTGAGCAGTTCTTC. Its translation is CASSDRLGVEQFF.

The chain joins TRBV6-1 to TRBJ1-1, with D unresolved. V lost 6 bases and J 3 bases, leaving 8 bases between the germline ends. The CDR3 has 12 amino acids. CDR1 and CDR2 from the germline V gene are MNHNS and SASEGT. The DNA for the CDR3 is TGTGCCAGCAGAGGAACAGACACTGAAGCTTTCTTT. This encodes CASRGTDTEAFF.

This clone has just a few counts. This chain's CDR3 is CASSRSGGGNTGELFF. The CDR3 nucleotides are TGTGCCAGCAGCCGATCGGGAGGGGGGAACACCGGGGAGCTGTTTTTT. The chain joins TRBV11-2 to TRBJ2-2; TRBD2 matches at 8 bases. The CDR3 extends over 16 amino acids. V lost 5 bases, J lost 1 base, and 6 bases stayed unmatched. Per the germline V gene, CDR1 is SGHAT and CDR2 is FQNNGV. The full variable domain, rest sourced from reference TRBV11-2 and TRBJ2-2, is EAGVAQSPRYKIIEKRQSVAFWCNPISGHATLYWYQQILGQGPKLLIQFQNNGVVDDSQLPKDRFSAERLKGVDSTLKIQPAKLEDSAVYLCASSRSGGGNTGELFFGEGSRLTVL.

CDR3 nucleotides: TGTGCCAGCATGGATAAAGGAGCAACTAATGAAAAACTGTTTTTT. This codes for CASMDKGATNEKLFF. The V gene is TRBV27, the J gene TRBJ1-4; D is ambiguous. The length of the CDR3 is 15 residues. V gave up 7 bases and J gave up 0 bases, with 12 bases separating them. CDR1 and CDR2 (germline): MNHEY, SMNVEV (reference sequence).

The gene calls are TRBV7-6 and TRBJ1-1; D unclear. This CDR3 has 17 residues. Per the germline V gene, CDR1 is SGHVS and CDR2 is FNYEAQ. The germline V and J ends were trimmed by 3 bases and 4 bases, with 21 bases remaining between them. The CDR3 loop reads CASSFLSGWETATEAFF. CDR3 nucleotides: TGTGCCAGCAGCTTTCTTAGTGGCTGGGAGACTGCCACTGAAGCTTTCTTT.

This chain joins TRBV18 and TRBJ1-5, with 8 positions matching TRBD1. Germline-derived CDR1 and CDR2 are KGHSH and LQKENI. This CDR3 has 15 amino acids. V gave up 5 bases and J gave up 7 bases; unmatched junction bases: 10. The CDR3 DNA reads TGTGCCAGCTCATCCGGACAGGGAATGATACAGCCCCAGCATTTT. Amino acids: CASSSGQGMIQPQHF.

The chain recombines TRBV6-6 with TRBJ1-3; perhaps TRBD1 as D (5 bases). CDR1 and CDR2 from the germline V gene are MNHNY and SVGAGI (reference sequence). CDR3 length: 15 amino acids. V shed 0 bases and J shed 4 bases, with 10 bases lying between them. In DNA, the CDR3 is TGTGCCAGCAGTTACTCTACAGGCGAGGGAAACACCATATATTTT. It yields the protein CASSYSTGEGNTIYF.

The CDR3 protein is CASSLPVSGAETQYF. CDR3 nucleotide sequence: TGTGCCAGCAGCTTGCCGGTTAGCGGGGCCGAGACCCAGTACTTC. The rearrangement uses TRBV5-6 and TRBJ2-5; TRBD2 aligns across 8 bases. The CDR3 sequence is 15 residues long. The germline V gene encodes CDR1 SGHDT and CDR2 YYEEEE. With V trimmed by 1 base and J by 5 bases, 7 bases remained unmatched.

Only one count was recorded for this clone. V usage is TRBV6-1 and J usage is TRBJ1-6; D may be TRBD1 (6 bases). V lost 1 base and J lost 9, with 13 bases in between. The CDR3 totals 15 residues. Per the germline V gene, CDR1 is MNHNS and CDR2 is SASEGT. The CDR3 DNA sequence: TGTGCCAGCAGTGAAGGGGGGACACTAGGTTCACCCCTCCACTTT. Its protein product is CASSEGGTLGSPLHF.

The gene calls are TRBV6-5 and TRBJ1-4, with a possible D match to TRBD1 (6 bases). Deletions cut 5 bases from V and 7 bases from J, with 11 bases between. The CDR3 has 13 amino acids. CDR1 and CDR2 (germline): MNHEY, SVGAGI. Written as DNA, the CDR3 is TGTGCCAGCAGTCAGGGGAGCCGTGAAAAACTGTTTTTT. Its protein is CASSQGSREKLFF.

The chain links TRBV6-1 to TRBJ1-1; the D gene is possibly TRBD1 (5 bases). The CDR3 loop spans 14 amino acids. The germline V gene encodes CDR1 MNHNS and CDR2 SASEGT. Trimming removed 0 bases from V and 7 bases from J, with 12 bases in between. The CDR3 DNA follows: TGTGCCAGCAGTGAAGCGTGGGCAGGGCATGAAGCTTTCTTT. This gives the protein CASSEAWAGHEAFF.

This chain connects TRBV2 to TRBJ1-5, with a tentative D call TRBD1 (5 bases). This CDR3 region has 13 residues. The germline V gene has CDR1 SNHLY and CDR2 FYNNEI. V shed 8 bases and J shed 7 bases, with 15 bases lying between them. CDR3 in DNA: TGTGCCAGCCGGGACCTAGGGGTCCAGCCCCAGCATTTT. It yields the protein CASRDLGVQPQHF.

The rearrangement links TRBV7-9 to TRBJ2-3; possibly TRBD2 for D (6 bases). V was clipped by 1 base and J by 12 bases, with 8 bases between them. This CDR3 region has 11 residues. CDR1 is SEHNR and CDR2 is FQNEAQ in the germline V gene (reference sequence). The CDR3 here is CASSLEAGQYF. The CDR3 DNA is TGTGCCAGCAGCTTAGAAGCGGGCCAGTATTTT.